Below are 23 T cell receptor beta chains sequenced from a single sample in a study of cytomegalovirus exposure and HLA in healthy donors. This PCR relied on a set of 60 Vbeta primers and 13 Jbeta primers. Here immunoSEQ multiplex PCR was the method, and the copy in TCRdb shows in-frame clones only, minus some. This sample's table reports 50,000 to 80,000 clones. Sequencing used PBMCs. These receptor sequences come from a woman aged 18-29 years in good health and CMV-seronegative.

The V and J genes are TRBV18 and TRBJ2-1; 9 bases fit TRBD1. This CDR3 spans 15 amino acids. Germline CDR1 reads KGHSH; CDR2 reads LQKENI. Trimming removed 4 bases from V and 8 bases from J; junction bases left unmatched: 9. The CDR3 coding sequence is TGTGCCAGCTCACGGCCGGGACAGGGATCATATGAGCAGTTCTTC. It encodes CASSRPGQGSYEQFF.

The chain has TRBV29-1 and TRBJ2-6; 8 bases agree with TRBD1. The CDR3 has 15 amino acids. Germline V gene lookup returns CDR1 SQVTM and CDR2 ANQGSEA. V gave up 6 bases and J gave up 2 bases; unmatched junction bases: 6. CDR3 sequence: CSVLNRGAGANVLTF. The CDR3 DNA follows: TGCAGCGTCCTGAACAGGGGGGCTGGGGCCAACGTCCTGACTTTC. The whole variable domain, remainder taken from reference TRBV29-1 and TRBJ2-6, is SAVISQKPSRDICQRGTSLTIQCQVDSQVTMMFWYRQQPGQSLTLIATANQGSEATYESGFVIDKFPISRPNLTFSTLTVSNMSPEDSSIYLCSVLNRGAGANVLTFGAGSRLTVL.

This chain uses TRBV11-2 with TRBJ1-2; D is ambiguous. Deletions cut 8 bases from V and 8 bases from J, with 15 bases between. Per the germline V gene, CDR1 is SGHAT and CDR2 is FQNNGV. There are 12 residues in the CDR3. DNA of the CDR3: TGTGCCAGCGCCACCGAGGGCTACGGCTACACCTTC. This codes for CASATEGYGYTF. The full variable domain, in which reference TRBV11-2 and TRBJ1-2 provide the parts outside the CDR3, is EAGVAQSPRYKIIEKRQSVAFWCNPISGHATLYWYQQILGQGPKLLIQFQNNGVVDDSQLPKDRFSAERLKGVDSTLKIQPAKLEDSAVYLCASATEGYGYTFGSGTRLTVV.

The chain uses TRBV9 and TRBJ1-1, with D uncertain. Per germline, CDR1 SGDLS and CDR2 YYNGEE. CDR3 size: 13 residues. V lost 4 bases to trimming and J lost 3 bases, with 10 bases between them. This CDR3 is CASSPSRYTEAFF. The CDR3 nucleotides read TGTGCCAGCAGCCCCAGTCGATACACTGAAGCTTTCTTT.

The J gene is TRBJ1-3, the V gene TRBV7-9, with D tentatively TRBD1 (6 bases). Germline CDR1 SEHNR, CDR2 FQNEAQ (reference sequence). The CDR3 length is 15 residues. The V end was cut by 4 bases, the J end by 0 bases, with 10 bases between. CDR3 loop: CASSWRGGSGNTIYF. The CDR3 DNA reads TGTGCCAGCAGCTGGAGAGGGGGCTCTGGAAACACCATATATTTT.

J is TRBJ2-7 and V is TRBV4-1; 8 bases line up with TRBD1. J lost 6 bases, V lost 5 bases, and 6 bases had no gene match. Germline V gives CDR1 MGHRA, CDR2 YSYEKL. This CDR3 contains 13 residues. The CDR3: CASSYDRGGEQYF. The CDR3 coding sequence is TGCGCCAGCAGCTACGACAGGGGCGGCGAGCAGTACTTC.

The genes are TRBV19 and TRBJ1-1; a weak D match, TRBD1 (6 bases). The V and J ends lost 5 bases and 6 bases respectively, with 19 bases between them. The CDR3 runs 15 residues. Germline assignment: CDR1 LNHDA and CDR2 SQIVND (reference sequence). The chain's CDR3 is CASSDQGIRGAEAFF. The CDR3 DNA is TGTGCCAGTAGTGACCAGGGGATACGGGGAGCTGAAGCTTTCTTT.

This rearrangement joins TRBV5-1 to TRBJ2-3; D remains unclear. V was cut by 0 bases and J by 4 bases, with 9 bases left in between. The CDR3 length is 14 residues. Germline V gene sequence: CDR1 SGHRS, CDR2 YFSETQ. This CDR3 reads CASSLAVAPDTQYF. CDR3 in DNA: TGCGCCAGCAGCTTGGCGGTAGCTCCAGATACGCAGTATTTT.

J is TRBJ1-1 and V is TRBV7-8; D not resolved. This CDR3 region has 11 residues. Germline V gene lookup returns CDR1 SGHVS and CDR2 FQNEAQ. V was cut by 0 bases and J by 8 bases, with 4 bases left in between. CDR3 sequence (DNA): TGTGCCAGCAGCTTAGCCAGGGAAGCTTTCTTT. Translating it yields CASSLAREAFF.

This chain links TRBV25-1 with TRBJ1-1, with unresolved D. The V and J ends lost 1 base and 7 bases respectively, with 7 bases between them. Germline loops: CDR1 MGHDK, CDR2 SYGVNS. The CDR3 consists of 12 residues. The CDR3 reads CASSESGGEAFF. DNA of the CDR3: TGTGCCAGCAGTGAATCCGGCGGTGAAGCTTTCTTT.

About this clone itself: The sample has other DNA sequences that encode this CDR3 too. This rearrangement joins TRBV29-1 to TRBJ2-3; D uncertain. CDR1 is SQVTM, CDR2 ANQGSEA, per germline. The CDR3 covers 12 residues. Trimming took 4 bases from V and 3 from J, leaving 8 bases between them. The CDR3 sequence: CSVGGFTDTQYF. In nucleotides, the CDR3 is TGCAGCGTTGGCGGATTTACAGATACGCAGTATTTT.

The chain combines TRBV6-1 with TRBJ2-2; TRBD1 is a possible D gene (5 bases). V lost 6 bases, J lost 3 bases, and 8 bases lay in between. CDR1 and CDR2 from the germline V gene are MNHNS and SASEGT. The CDR3 is 13 amino acids. CDR3 nucleotide sequence: TGTGCCAGCAGATCCAGGGACACCGGGGAGCTGTTTTTT. Amino acids: CASRSRDTGELFF.

V and J are TRBV18 and TRBJ2-5; the match to TRBD2 covers 10 bases. The J segment lost 2 bases and the V segment lost 4 bases, leaving 1 base of the junction unmatched. The length of the CDR3 is 14 residues. Germline values: CDR1 KGHSH, CDR2 LQKENI. CDR3 nucleotide sequence: TGTGCCAGCTCACTAGCGGGGGGACAAGAGACCCAGTACTTC. Translation gives CASSLAGGQETQYF.

The CDR3 DNA reads as TGTGCCAGCAGCCTCTCTTCGATCAGGGGCTACACCTTC. This gives the protein CASSLSSIRGYTF. The V and J genes are TRBV7-9 and TRBJ1-2; D remains unclear. This CDR3 is built from 13 residues. Germline CDR1 is SEHNR and CDR2 is FQNEAQ (reference sequence). V dropped 5 bases and J dropped 8 bases, with 15 bases sitting between them. Together with reference TRBV7-9 and TRBJ1-2, the CDR3 gives the full variable domain: DTGVSQNPRHKITKRGQNVTFRCDPISEHNRLYWYRQTLGQGPEFLTYFQNEAQLEKSRLLSDRFSAERPKGSFSTLEIQRTEQGDSAMYLCASSLSSIRGYTFGSGTRLTVV.

The chain carries TRBV6-1 and TRBJ2-2; D is possibly TRBD2 (5 bases). Trimming stripped 1 base from V and 7 bases from J, with 7 bases between. From germline, CDR1 is MNHNS and CDR2 SASEGT. The length of the CDR3 is 13 residues. In DNA form, the CDR3 reads TGTGCCAGCAGTGAAGGAGGGTTCGGGGAGCTGTTTTTT. Protein sequence: CASSEGGFGELFF.

The chain joins TRBV2 to TRBJ1-2; tentatively, D is TRBD1 (5 bases). This CDR3 has 13 residues. V lost 7 bases to trimming and J lost 2 bases, with 11 bases between them. The germline CDR1 and CDR2 sequences are SNHLY and FYNNEI. CDR3 nucleotides: TGTGCCAGCATTCCGACAGCCAACTATGGCTACACCTTC. It is translated as CASIPTANYGYTF.

The chain is built from TRBV29-1 and TRBJ2-3, with D perhaps TRBD2 (6 bases). The ends were cut back, 3 bases at V and 7 bases at J, with 23 bases in the middle. The germline CDR1 and CDR2 sequences are SQVTM and ANQGSEA. There are 16 residues in the CDR3. DNA of the CDR3: TGCAGCGTTGAGGGCCCCGGCGGGGAAAGCGTTAATACGCAGTATTTT. Translated, it gives CSVEGPGGESVNTQYF.

V is TRBV6-1 and J is TRBJ1-6; no firm D call. V lost 2 bases and J 6 bases, leaving 8 bases between the germline ends. Germline V CDR1 and CDR2: MNHNS, SASEGT. The CDR3 has 14 residues. CDR3 sequence (DNA): TGTGCCAGCAGTGAACGGGAGCGTAATTCACCCCTCCACTTT. As protein: CASSERERNSPLHF.

This rearrangement joins TRBV28 to TRBJ2-7; 7 positions agree with TRBD1. Per the germline V gene, CDR1 is MDHEN and CDR2 is SYDVKM. V was pared by 4 bases and J by 3 bases, with 9 bases of the junction left unmatched. CDR3 length equals 15 residues. CDR3 nucleotides: TGTGCCAGCAGTTCCTCAAGACAGGGTGTCTACGAGCAGTACTTC. Amino acids: CASSSSRQGVYEQYF.

The chain carries TRBV5-1 and TRBJ2-7; D perhaps matches TRBD1 (5 bases). The V gene lost 4 bases and the J gene lost 2 bases, with 10 bases spanning the gap. The CDR3 sequence is 13 residues long. Germline V lookup: CDR1 SGHRS, CDR2 YFSETQ. The CDR3 here is CASSVTGTYEQYF. In DNA form, the CDR3 reads TGCGCCAGCAGCGTAACAGGTACCTACGAGCAGTACTTC.

The J gene is TRBJ1-5, the V gene TRBV25-1; D gene uncertain. CDR3 length: 14 amino acids. V lost 6 bases, J lost 0 bases, and 9 bases lay in between. CDR1 and CDR2 from the germline V gene are MGHDK and SYGVNS. CDR3 nucleotide sequence: TGTGCCAGCAGGGCAAAAGATAGCAATCAGCCCCAGCATTTT. Protein: CASRAKDSNQPQHF.

The CDR3 protein is CASSQGRGRQGEGNSPLHF. The CDR3 DNA sequence: TGTGCCAGCAGCCAGGGCCGCGGCAGACAGGGAGAAGGAAATTCACCCCTCCACTTT. The J gene is TRBJ1-6, the V gene TRBV4-2; the match to TRBD1 covers 7 bases. Trimming removed 3 bases from V and 7 bases from J; junction bases left unmatched: 18. The germline gives CDR1 LGHNA, CDR2 YNFKEQ. This CDR3 spans 19 amino acids.

CDR3 loop: CASRPATMTYEQYF. CDR3 sequence (DNA): TGTGCCAGCAGGCCCGCAACTATGACCTACGAGCAGTACTTC. This chain links TRBV6-5 with TRBJ2-7; D is uncertain. This CDR3 comprises 14 residues. The germline CDR1 and CDR2 sequences are MNHEY and SVGAGI. V dropped 6 bases and J dropped 2 bases, with 14 bases sitting between them.